Listed below are T cell receptor beta chains from one sample, sequenced in a study of T cells after yellow fever vaccination. TCRdb reanalysed the 5' RACE reads using MiXCR and keeps one entry per CDR3 protein. The data contain around 320,000 distinct CDR3 sequences, 8.7% of them singletons. The material sequenced was CD4+ T cells sorted from PBMCs, taken 5 days after the yellow fever booster vaccination. These receptor sequences come from a man aged 18 to 30 who received the YFV17D yellow fever vaccine. CDR3s include the opening cysteine and the closing phenylalanine or tryptophan. The D gene is left open where the match is weak. The listing skips clone size in some rows; elsewhere it reads once, few, many or a size class.

D: -; V: TRBV3-1; J: TRBJ1-2; length: 12; size: few; DNA: TGTGCCAGCAGGCACCCTGGGGGAGCGTACACCTTC; CDR3: CASRHPGGAYTF
D: -; V: TRBV29-1; J: TRBJ1-5; length: 13; size: many; DNA: TGCAGCGTTGTAACACAGGACGATCAGCCCCAGCATTTT; CDR3: CSVVTQDDQPQHF
D: -; V: TRBV7-2; J: TRBJ2-3; length: 15; size: many; DNA: TGTGCCAGCAGCTTACAACAGGGCGAAACAGATACGCAGTATTTT; CDR3: CASSLQQGETDTQYF
D: TRBD2; V: TRBV10-3; J: TRBJ2-5; length: 15; size: few; DNA: TGTGCCATCAGTGAGTCGAGCGGGGGGGCCGGGACCCAGTACTTC; CDR3: CAISESSGGAGTQYF
D: TRBD1; V: TRBV7-2; J: TRBJ1-4; length: 17; size: -; DNA: TGTGCCAGCAGCTTGGGCAGGGGGCGCGAATGGAGTGAAAAACTGTTTTTT; CDR3: CASSLGRGREWSEKLFF
D: -; V: TRBV5-6; J: TRBJ2-5; length: 14; size: few; DNA: TGTGCCAGCAGCTTGTATGGGGCTCAAGAGACCCAGTACTTC; CDR3: CASSLYGAQETQYF
D: -; V: TRBV7-8; J: TRBJ1-3; length: 15; size: few; DNA: TGTGCCAGCAGCTTAGGGCGGGGGACAGGAAACACCATATATTTT; CDR3: CASSLGRGTGNTIYF
D: TRBD1; V: TRBV24-1; J: TRBJ1-5; length: 15; size: few; DNA: TGTGCCACCAGTGATACGGGACAGGGGGGCCAGCCCCAGCATTTT; CDR3: CATSDTGQGGQPQHF
D: TRBD1; V: TRBV7-9; J: TRBJ2-2; length: 19; size: -; DNA: TGTGCCAGCAGCACGCGGTTCCCGGGACAGGGGGCGAACACCGGGGAGCTGTTTTTT; CDR3: CASSTRFPGQGANTGELFF
D: -; V: TRBV7-2; J: TRBJ2-2; length: 15; size: few; DNA: TGTGCCACCACTACGGGGGGCGCGAACACCGGGGAGCTGTTTTTT; CDR3: CATTTGGANTGELFF
D: -; V: TRBV6-5; J: TRBJ1-2; length: 14; size: -; DNA: TGTGCCAGCGCCCCGACAGTAGCTAGGTATGGCTACACCTTC; CDR3: CASAPTVARYGYTF
D: -; V: TRBV7-9; J: TRBJ2-1; length: 13; size: -; DNA: TGTGCCAGCAGCTCCCGGACCTACGAGCGTCGGTTCTTC; CDR3: CASSSRTYERRFF
D: -; V: TRBV4-1; J: TRBJ2-2; length: 14; size: -; DNA: TGCGCCAGCAGCCAAGATGGGCGGACCGGGGAGCTGTTTTTT; CDR3: CASSQDGRTGELFF
D: -; V: TRBV15; J: TRBJ1-2; length: 14; size: -; DNA: TGTGCCACCAGTGCCCAGGGACCCTTCTATGGCTACACCTTC; CDR3: CATSAQGPFYGYTF
D: -; V: TRBV20-1; J: TRBJ1-6; length: 14; size: once; DNA: TGCAGTGCTAGGCAGGTCGGTGGCAATTCACCCCTCCACTTT; CDR3: CSARQVGGNSPLHF
D: -; V: TRBV5-1; J: TRBJ2-7; length: 13; size: -; DNA: TGCGCCAGCAGCTTACCCGGGACCTACGAGCAGTACTTC; CDR3: CASSLPGTYEQYF
D: -; V: TRBV6-6; J: TRBJ1-1; length: 15; size: -; DNA: TGTGCCAGCAGTCCCCGGACATCGGGGAACACTGAAGCTTTCTTT; CDR3: CASSPRTSGNTEAFF
D: -; V: TRBV12-3/TRBV12-4; J: TRBJ1-2; length: 13; size: few; DNA: TGTGCCAGCAGTTTCGGTCGTTATGATGGCTACACCTTC; CDR3: CASSFGRYDGYTF
D: TRBD2; V: TRBV7-2; J: TRBJ2-1; length: 16; size: many; DNA: TGTGCCAGCAGCCGTAACGGGGGGAGAGGGTATGATGAGCAGTTCTTC; CDR3: CASSRNGGRGYDEQFF
D: TRBD2; V: TRBV6-5; J: TRBJ2-7; length: 14; size: -; DNA: TGTGCCAGCAGTAGACTAGCGGCGCCCTACGAGCAGTACTTC; CDR3: CASSRLAAPYEQYF
D: TRBD1; V: TRBV7-2; J: TRBJ2-1; length: 15; size: -; DNA: TGTGCCAGCAGCTATTCGGGACAGCTCTACAATGAGCAGTTCTTC; CDR3: CASSYSGQLYNEQFF
D: -; V: TRBV12-3/TRBV12-4; J: TRBJ2-3; length: 13; size: few; DNA: TGTGCCAGCAGCGACAGGACCACAGATACGCAGTATTTT; CDR3: CASSDRTTDTQYF
D: -; V: TRBV5-1; J: TRBJ1-6; length: 15; size: -; DNA: TGCGCCAGCACCCCGCAGGCACCCGGGGATTCACCCCTCCACTTT; CDR3: CASTPQAPGDSPLHF
D: -; V: TRBV6-2/TRBV6-3; J: TRBJ1-1; length: 13; size: few; DNA: TGTGCCAGCAGTCGCCTCCGTGGGACTGAAGCTTTCTTT; CDR3: CASSRLRGTEAFF
D: -; V: TRBV6-1; J: TRBJ1-2; length: 12; size: many; DNA: TGTGCCAATTCAGCCTCAGGGTATGGCTACACCTTC; CDR3: CANSASGYGYTF
D: -; V: TRBV20-1; J: TRBJ1-5; length: 9; size: many; DNA: TGCAGTGCTCCGGGATCCCAGCATTTT; CDR3: CSAPGSQHF
D: -; V: TRBV6-6; J: TRBJ2-3; length: 14; size: -; DNA: TGTGCCAGCAGTTTCGGGACGGCGGGAGATACGCAGTATTTT; CDR3: CASSFGTAGDTQYF
D: -; V: TRBV10-3; J: TRBJ2-5; length: 15; size: -; DNA: TGTGCCATCAGTGAGCCGCCTAACAAGGGGGAGACCCAGTACTTC; CDR3: CAISEPPNKGETQYF
D: -; V: TRBV7-9; J: TRBJ1-5; length: 12; size: -; DNA: TGTGCCAGCAGCTCTCAGGGGATGGCCCAGCATTTT; CDR3: CASSSQGMAQHF
D: TRBD1; V: TRBV20-1; J: TRBJ2-5; length: 15; size: few; DNA: TGCAGTGCTACTGGACAGGGCGACTCGGTAGAGACCCAGTACTTC; CDR3: CSATGQGDSVETQYF
D: TRBD2; V: TRBV4-3; J: TRBJ2-3; length: 19; size: few; DNA: TGCGCCAGCAGCCAAGATGGGGCTAGCGGGGGACGTCCAGCAGATACGCAGTATTTT; CDR3: CASSQDGASGGRPADTQYF
D: TRBD1; V: TRBV7-2; J: TRBJ2-3; length: 16; size: once; DNA: TGTGCCAGCAGCTTGTTACAGGGGGTCCCGACAGATACGCAGTATTTT; CDR3: CASSLLQGVPTDTQYF
D: TRBD1; V: TRBV6-5; J: TRBJ1-5; length: 15; size: many; DNA: TGTGCCAGCAGACCTGGACAGGGTAGCAATCAGCCCCAGCATTTT; CDR3: CASRPGQGSNQPQHF
D: -; V: TRBV18; J: TRBJ1-6; length: 14; size: -; DNA: TGTGCCAGCTCACCCAGCAGGGTATACTCACCCCTCCACTTT; CDR3: CASSPSRVYSPLHF
D: TRBD1; V: TRBV28; J: TRBJ2-5; length: 14; size: -; DNA: TGTGCCAGCAGTACCTATGGACAGGGAGAGACCCAGTACTTC; CDR3: CASSTYGQGETQYF
D: -; V: TRBV20-1; J: TRBJ1-2; length: 14; size: -; DNA: TGCAGTGCTACCGATCGGGAAGCATTCTATGGCTACACCTTC; CDR3: CSATDREAFYGYTF
D: -; V: TRBV20-1; J: TRBJ2-6; length: 13; size: -; DNA: TGCAGTGCTAGTAGCTCTGGGGCCAACGTCCTGACTTTC; CDR3: CSASSSGANVLTF
D: -; V: TRBV6-1; J: TRBJ1-1; length: 14; size: -; DNA: TGTGCCAGCAGTGAATTCACGGGAGGCACTGAAGCTTTCTTT; CDR3: CASSEFTGGTEAFF
D: TRBD1; V: TRBV6-5; J: TRBJ2-7; length: 17; size: -; DNA: TGTGCCAGCAGTTACACCCTCGGGACAGGGAAGGGCTACGAGCAGTACTTC; CDR3: CASSYTLGTGKGYEQYF
D: TRBD1; V: TRBV6-2/TRBV6-3; J: TRBJ2-6; length: 16; size: few; DNA: TGTGCCAGCAGCCGACCCGGGACAGTCTCCGAGCACGTCCTGACTTTC; CDR3: CASSRPGTVSEHVLTF
D: -; V: TRBV4-2; J: TRBJ1-5; length: 17; size: few; DNA: TGTGCCAGCAGCCAGCCAGGGAGAGTCGGGAGGAATCAGCCCCAGCATTTT; CDR3: CASSQPGRVGRNQPQHF
D: -; V: TRBV5-1; J: TRBJ2-3; length: 13; size: many; DNA: TGCGCCAGCAGTGACGGGGCCCTAGACGCGCAGTATTTT; CDR3: CASSDGALDAQYF
D: TRBD1; V: TRBV20-1; J: TRBJ2-5; length: 16; size: -; DNA: TGCAGTGCTAGAGGAATCCGGACAGGGGCTAGAGAGACCCAGTACTTC; CDR3: CSARGIRTGARETQYF
D: TRBD1; V: TRBV5-1; J: TRBJ1-1; length: 17; size: -; DNA: TGCGCCAGCAGCTTTTATGGGTCAGGGGGCTCGTACACTGAAGCTTTCTTT; CDR3: CASSFYGSGGSYTEAFF
D: TRBD2; V: TRBV5-1; J: TRBJ2-4; length: 16; size: many; DNA: TGCGCCAGCAGCTTGGAAGGACTAGCGGGCAAAAACATTCAGTACTTC; CDR3: CASSLEGLAGKNIQYF
D: TRBD1; V: TRBV7-9; J: TRBJ1-2; length: 13; size: -; DNA: TGTGCCAGCAGCTTGGAGGGGGCCTATGGCTACACCTTC; CDR3: CASSLEGAYGYTF
D: TRBD2; V: TRBV14; J: TRBJ2-3; length: 17; size: few; DNA: TGTGCCAGCAGCCAAGATGGGCGGCGGGGGAGCACAGATACGCAGTATTTT; CDR3: CASSQDGRRGSTDTQYF
D: -; V: TRBV9; J: TRBJ2-7; length: 16; size: -; DNA: TGTGCCAGCAGCCCCCAGGGGAGACAGGTGACCTACGAGCAGTACTTC; CDR3: CASSPQGRQVTYEQYF
D: -; V: TRBV29-1; J: TRBJ2-7; length: 11; size: -; DNA: TGCAGCGTTTTCGAGACCTACGAGCAGTACTTC; CDR3: CSVFETYEQYF
D: TRBD2; V: TRBV5-1; J: TRBJ2-2; length: 16; size: many; DNA: TGCGCCAGCAGACCGAGCGGGGGCCTGAACACCGGGGAGCTGTTTTTT; CDR3: CASRPSGGLNTGELFF